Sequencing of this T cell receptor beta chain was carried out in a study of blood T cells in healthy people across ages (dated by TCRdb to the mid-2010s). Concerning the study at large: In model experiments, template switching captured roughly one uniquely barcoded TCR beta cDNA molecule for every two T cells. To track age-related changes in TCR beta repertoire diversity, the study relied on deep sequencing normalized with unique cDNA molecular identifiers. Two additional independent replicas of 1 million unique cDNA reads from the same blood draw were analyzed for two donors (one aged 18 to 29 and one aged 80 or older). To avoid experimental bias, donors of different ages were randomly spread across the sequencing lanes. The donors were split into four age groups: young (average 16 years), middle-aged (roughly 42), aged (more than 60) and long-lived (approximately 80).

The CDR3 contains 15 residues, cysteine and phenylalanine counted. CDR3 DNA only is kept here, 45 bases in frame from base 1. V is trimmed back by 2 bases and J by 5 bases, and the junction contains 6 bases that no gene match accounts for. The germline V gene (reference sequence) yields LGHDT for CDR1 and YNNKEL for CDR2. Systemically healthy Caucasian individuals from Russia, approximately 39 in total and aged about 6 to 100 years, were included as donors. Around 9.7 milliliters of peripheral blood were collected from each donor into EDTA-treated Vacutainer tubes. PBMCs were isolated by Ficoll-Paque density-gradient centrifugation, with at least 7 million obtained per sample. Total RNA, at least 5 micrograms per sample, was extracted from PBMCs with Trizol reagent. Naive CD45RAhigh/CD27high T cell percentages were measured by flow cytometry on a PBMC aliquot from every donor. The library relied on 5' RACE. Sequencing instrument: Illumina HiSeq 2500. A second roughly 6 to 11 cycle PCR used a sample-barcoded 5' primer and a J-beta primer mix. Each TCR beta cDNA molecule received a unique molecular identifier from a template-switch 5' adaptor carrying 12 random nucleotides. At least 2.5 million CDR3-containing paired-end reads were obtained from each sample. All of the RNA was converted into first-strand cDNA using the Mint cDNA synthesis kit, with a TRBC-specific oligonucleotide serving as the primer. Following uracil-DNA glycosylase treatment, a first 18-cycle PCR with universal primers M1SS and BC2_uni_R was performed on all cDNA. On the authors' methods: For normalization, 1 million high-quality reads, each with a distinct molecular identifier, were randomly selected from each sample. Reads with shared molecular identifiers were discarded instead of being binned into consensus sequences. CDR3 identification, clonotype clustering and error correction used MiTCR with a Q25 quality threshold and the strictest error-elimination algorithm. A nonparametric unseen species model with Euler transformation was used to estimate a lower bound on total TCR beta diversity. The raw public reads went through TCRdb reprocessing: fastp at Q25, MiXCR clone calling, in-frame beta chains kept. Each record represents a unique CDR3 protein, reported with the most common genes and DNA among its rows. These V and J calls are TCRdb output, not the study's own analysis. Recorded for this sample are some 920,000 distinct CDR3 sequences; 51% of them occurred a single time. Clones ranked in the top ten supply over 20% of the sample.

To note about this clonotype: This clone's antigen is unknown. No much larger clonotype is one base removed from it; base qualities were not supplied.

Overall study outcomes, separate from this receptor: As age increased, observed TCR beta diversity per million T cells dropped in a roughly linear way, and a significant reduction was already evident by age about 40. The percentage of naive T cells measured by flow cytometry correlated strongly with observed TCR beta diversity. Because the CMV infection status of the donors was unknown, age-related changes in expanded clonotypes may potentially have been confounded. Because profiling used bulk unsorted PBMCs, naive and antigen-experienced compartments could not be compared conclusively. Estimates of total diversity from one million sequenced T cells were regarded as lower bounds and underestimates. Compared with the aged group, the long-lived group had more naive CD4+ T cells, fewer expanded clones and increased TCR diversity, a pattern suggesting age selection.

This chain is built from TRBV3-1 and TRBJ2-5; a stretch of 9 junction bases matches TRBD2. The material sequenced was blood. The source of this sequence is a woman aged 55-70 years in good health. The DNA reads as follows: TGTGCCAGCAGCCAAAGGGTAGCGGGAGTGGAGACCCAGTACTTC. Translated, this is CASSQRVAGVETQYF.